Below, 31 T cell receptor beta chains from the same sample are listed, as sequenced in a study of blood T cell repertoires in COVID-19. Here immunoSEQ multiplex PCR was the method, and the copy in TCRdb shows in-frame clones only, minus some. The sample has approximately 140,000 clones, approximately 81% seen once. Specimen: peripheral blood. The origin of the receptors is a human donor in a cohort sampled during active COVID-19.

The count of this clone is one. J is TRBJ2-5 and V is TRBV7-2; 10 nucleotides agree with TRBD1. V was pared by 4 bases and J by 5 bases, with 10 bases of the junction left unmatched. CDR1 is SGHTA and CDR2 is FQGNSA in the germline V gene. The CDR3 consists of 16 residues. Written as DNA, the CDR3 is TGTGCCAGCAGCTCCCGGGACAGGGGAGTGCGGGAGACCCAGTACTTC. It is translated as CASSSRDRGVRETQYF.

The V call is TRBV13, the J call TRBJ2-7; D is possibly TRBD1 (6 bases). The CDR3 is made up of 15 amino acids. Germline CDR1 reads PRHDT; CDR2 reads FYEKMQ (reference sequence). Trimming left V 5 bases short and J 1 base short, with 15 bases between. DNA of the CDR3: TGTGCCAGCAGCCTTACAGGGTACTTGTCCTACGAGCAGTACTTC. Its translation is CASSLTGYLSYEQYF.

V and J are TRBV2 and TRBJ1-5, with a weak D call TRBD1 (5 bases). V dropped 8 bases and J dropped 4 bases, with 18 bases sitting between them. CDR1 is SNHLY and CDR2 is FYNNEI in the germline V gene. This CDR3 region has 15 residues. The CDR3 here is CASREGPDSNQPQHF. Here the CDR3 DNA reads TGTGCCAGCCGGGAGGGGCCAGACTCTAATCAGCCCCAGCATTTT.

This clone was observed a handful of times. The J gene is TRBJ2-1, the V gene TRBV7-8; 11 bases fit TRBD2. V shed 5 bases, J shed 5 bases, and the junction held 8 bases outside the gene matches. This CDR3 has 16 residues. Looked up from germline, CDR1 is SGHVS and CDR2 is FQNEAQ. CDR3: CASSTRLAGKNNEQFF. The CDR3 DNA follows: TGTGCCAGCAGCACGCGACTAGCGGGGAAGAACAATGAGCAGTTCTTC.

The table lists this clone with a few counts. CDR3 sequence (DNA): TGCGCCAGCAGTTTTTCCCGGACAGGAAGAGGGACTGAAGCTTTCTTT. Amino acids: CASSFSRTGRGTEAFF. The rearrangement joins TRBV23-1 to TRBJ1-1, with 7 bases fitting TRBD1. TRBV23-1 is an ORF for which the function is uncertain. The CDR3 has 16 residues. V was clipped by 5 bases and J by 5 bases; unmatched bases: 14.

The CDR3 loop reads CASSIGYGGNTEAFF. CDR3 nucleotide sequence: TGTGCCAGTAGTATCGGATACGGCGGGAACACTGAAGCTTTCTTT. The rearrangement joins TRBV19 to TRBJ1-1; D not resolved. The CDR3 loop spans 15 amino acids. CDR1 and CDR2 from the germline V gene are LNHDA and SQIVND (reference sequence). The V gene lost 3 bases and the J gene lost 1 base, with 12 bases spanning the gap.

Here the CDR3 DNA reads TGTGCCATCAGCCCGGGACAGGGGAACCACGAGCAGTACTTC. Protein: CAISPGQGNHEQYF. The genes are TRBV10-3 and TRBJ2-7; 10 bases map to TRBD1. Trimming removed 6 bases from V and 5 bases from J; junction bases left unmatched: 7. Germline CDR1 reads ENHRY; CDR2 reads SYGVKD. The CDR3 covers 14 residues.

This rearrangement joins TRBV7-2 to TRBJ2-6; the match to TRBD1 covers 9 bases. V gave up 5 bases and J gave up 0 bases; unmatched junction bases: 2. This CDR3 has 16 amino acids. Germline V lookup: CDR1 SGHTA, CDR2 FQGNSA. The CDR3 here is CASSPTGGSGANVLTF. CDR3 DNA sequence: TGTGCCAGCAGCCCGACAGGGGGCTCTGGGGCCAACGTCCTGACTTTC.

The chain couples TRBV29-1 to TRBJ2-3; D remains unclear. The V end lost 8 bases, the J end lost 0 bases, and 15 bases lay between the germline ends. CDR1 and CDR2 (germline): SQVTM, ANQGSEA. The CDR3 is 14 amino acids. The chain's CDR3 is CSSSPSASTDTQYF. As DNA, the CDR3 is TGCAGCTCTAGTCCCTCAGCTAGCACAGATACGCAGTATTTT.

This clone was observed once. The V call is TRBV10-1, the J call TRBJ2-5; tentative D call: TRBD2 (5 bases). With 2 bases removed from V and 1 base from J, the gap between germline ends came to 8 bases. This CDR3 spans 14 amino acids. Germline CDR1 reads WNHNN; CDR2 reads SYGVQD (reference sequence). Here the CDR3 reads CASSEEGSQETQYF. As DNA, the CDR3 is TGCGCCAGCAGTGAGGAGGGCTCCCAAGAGACCCAGTACTTC.

The chain links TRBV10-3 to TRBJ2-5; TRBD2 matches at 12 bases. The germline gives CDR1 ENHRY, CDR2 SYGVKD. After removal of 3 bases from V and 5 bases from J, the junction contained 13 bases not matched to a gene. This CDR3 comprises 18 residues. CDR3: CAISEKRRTSGVGETQYF. The CDR3 nucleotides are TGTGCCATCAGTGAAAAGAGAAGGACTAGCGGGGTCGGGGAGACCCAGTACTTC.

This clone has just a few counts. V is TRBV14 and J is TRBJ1-2; D is uncertain. The V gene lost 2 bases and the J gene lost 2 bases, with 6 bases spanning the gap. This CDR3 region has 13 residues. Germline-derived CDR1 and CDR2 are SGHDN and FVKESK. The CDR3 loop reads CASSQTGNYGYTF. The CDR3 region has the DNA TGTGCCAGCAGCCAAACCGGGAACTATGGCTACACCTTC. Filled out from reference TRBV14 and TRBJ1-2, the complete variable domain reads EAGVTQFPSHSVIEKGQTVTLRCDPISGHDNLYWYRRVMGKEIKFLLHFVKESKQDESGMPNNRFLAERTGGTYSTLKVQPAELEDSGVYFCASSQTGNYGYTFGSGTRLTVV.

This clone was counted a single time. This chain connects TRBV6-1 to TRBJ1-2; D remains unclear. The CDR3 is 11 amino acids. V gave up 5 bases and J gave up 7 bases, with 8 bases separating them. The V gene's germline CDR1 is MNHNS and CDR2 SASEGT. In DNA form, the CDR3 reads TGTGCCAGCAGTTCAGCGGGTGGCTACACCTTC. Translated: CASSSAGGYTF.

V and J are TRBV6-5 and TRBJ1-2; TRBD1 aligns across 7 bases. The CDR3 is 13 residues long. In germline, CDR1 is MNHEY, CDR2 SVGAGI. V gave up 6 bases and J gave up 3 bases; unmatched junction bases: 4. CDR3 residues: CASRRGRDYGYTF. The CDR3 bases are TGTGCCAGCAGGAGGGGGCGCGACTATGGCTACACCTTC.

The V gene is TRBV5-8, the J gene TRBJ2-3, with 13 bases that match TRBD2. The CDR3 extends over 17 amino acids. The V gene end was trimmed by 0 bases and the J gene end by 2 bases; junction bases not matched to a gene: 3. Germline lookup yields CDR1 SGHTS and CDR2 YDEGEE. The CDR3 bases are TGTGCCAGCAGCTTGGGGACTAGCGGGGGTCTCACAGATACGCAGTATTTT. Its protein is CASSLGTSGGLTDTQYF.

The genes are TRBV6-5 and TRBJ2-5, with D possibly TRBD2 on 6 matching bases. The CDR3 has 14 residues. The germline V gene has CDR1 MNHEY and CDR2 SVGAGI. V was shortened by 1 base and J by 2 bases, with 8 bases between the two germline ends. CDR3 sequence reads: CASSYWGVQETQYF. The CDR3 coding sequence is TGTGCCAGCAGTTACTGGGGGGTGCAAGAGACCCAGTACTTC.

The chain is built from TRBV2 and TRBJ2-1; TRBD1 is a possible D gene (5 bases). With 0 bases removed from V and 9 bases from J, the gap between germline ends came to 15 bases. The CDR3 sequence is 15 residues long. Germline CDR1 reads SNHLY; CDR2 reads FYNNEI. The chain's CDR3 is CASSEADPGWGEQFF. DNA of the CDR3: TGTGCCAGCAGTGAAGCAGACCCAGGGTGGGGTGAGCAGTTCTTC.

CDR3 coding DNA: TGTGCCAGCAGGGAGCGGGGGGGCCCCTACGAGCAGTACTTC. It translates to CASRERGGPYEQYF. The chain links TRBV13 to TRBJ2-7; 10 nucleotides line up with TRBD2. The germline CDR1 and CDR2 sequences are PRHDT and FYEKMQ (reference sequence). CDR3 size: 14 residues. The trim removed 6 bases at V and 2 bases at J, leaving 4 bases unmatched.

The CDR3 DNA is TGTGCCAGCAGCCAAGCCGGGCGGGGACAGGTTAATGAAAAACTGTTTTTT. Translating it yields CASSQAGRGQVNEKLFF. This sequence joins TRBV14 and TRBJ1-4, with TRBD1 identical over 8 bases. CDR3 length: 17 amino acids. Germline V CDR1 and CDR2: SGHDN, FVKESK. V was clipped by 1 base and J by 4 bases; unmatched bases: 8.

The chain combines TRBV16 with TRBJ1-5; 11 nucleotides agree with TRBD1. The germline V gene encodes CDR1 KGHSY and CDR2 FQNENV. The length of the CDR3 is 15 residues. V shed 0 bases and J 6 bases; nucleotides not matched to a gene: 1. The CDR3 region is CASSQSGTGGQPQHF. DNA of the CDR3: TGTGCCAGCAGCCAATCCGGGACAGGGGGTCAGCCCCAGCATTTT.

This chain uses TRBV7-3 with TRBJ1-2; TRBD1 is a possible D gene (5 bases). CDR3 length: 16 residues. Trimming took 5 bases from V and 7 from J, leaving 23 bases between them. The germline V gene encodes CDR1 SGHTA and CDR2 FQGTGA. CDR3 coding DNA: TGTGCCAGCAGCCCAGGGTCGGACACCCCGGTTCGTGGCTACACCTTC. Translated, it gives CASSPGSDTPVRGYTF.

V usage is TRBV15 and J usage is TRBJ1-5; unclear D gene. The CDR3 runs to 17 residues. V was cut by 1 base and J by 5 bases, with 18 bases left in between. Looked up from germline, CDR1 is LNHNV and CDR2 is YYDKDF (reference sequence). CDR3 amino acids: CATSRGGGVWADQPQHF. Written as DNA, the CDR3 is TGTGCCACCAGCAGAGGTGGTGGTGTATGGGCCGATCAGCCCCAGCATTTT.

The chain carries TRBV12-3 or TRBV12-4 and TRBJ2-2, with unresolved D. Trimming took 3 bases from V and 7 from J, leaving 3 bases between them. The CDR3 has 11 amino acids. CDR3 residues: CASSFHGELFF. Written as DNA, the CDR3 is TGTGCCAGCAGTTTTCACGGGGAGCTGTTTTTT.

By share, this clone ranks as medium-sized. The chain couples TRBV3-1 (or the pseudogene TRBV3-2) to TRBJ1-2; weak D call: TRBD1 (5 bases). The CDR3 sequence is 15 residues long. Deletions cut 3 bases from V and 0 bases from J, with 11 bases between. Per germline, CDR1 LGHDT and CDR2 YNNKEL (reference sequence). DNA of the CDR3: TGTGCCAGCAGCCATGGGGGGATGGCTAACTATGGCTACACCTTC. Its protein product is CASSHGGMANYGYTF.

J is TRBJ1-5 and V is TRBV19, with TRBD1 as a possible D gene (5 bases). Germline-derived CDR1 and CDR2 are LNHDA and SQIVND (reference sequence). Trimming removed 3 bases at V and 5 bases at J, with 11 bases between. CDR3 length: 14 amino acids. CDR3 residues: CASSMAAGYQPQHF. The CDR3 DNA reads TGTGCCAGTAGTATGGCGGCAGGGTATCAGCCCCAGCATTTT.

This clone was counted a single time. The gene calls are TRBV6-4 and TRBJ2-5; 7 positions agree with TRBD2. Unmatched junction bases numbered 13, after V lost 1 base and J lost 5 bases. Germline CDR1 reads MRHNA; CDR2 reads SNTAGT. The CDR3 runs 17 residues. The CDR3 bases are TGTGCCAGCAGTGACTTAAACCTGGGGGGGGGTGAGGAGACCCAGTACTTC. Protein: CASSDLNLGGGEETQYF.

This sequence joins TRBV7-8 and TRBJ2-1; 7 nucleotides match TRBD1. Germline V gives CDR1 SGHVS, CDR2 FQNEAQ. This CDR3 has 14 residues. The ends lost 7 bases at V and 8 bases at J; junction bases unmatched: 11. CDR3 DNA: TGTGCCAGCACCCCGGGACAGTGGCCCGATGAGCAGTTCTTC. Translation: CASTPGQWPDEQFF.

V is TRBV2 and J is TRBJ2-3, with D possibly matching TRBD2 (7 bases). Germline CDR1 SNHLY, CDR2 FYNNEI. The V end was cut by 2 bases, the J end by 3 bases, with 15 bases between. The CDR3 extends over 16 amino acids. The CDR3 loop is CASSERGGVLTDTQYF. CDR3 DNA sequence: TGTGCCAGCAGTGAACGCGGGGGCGTGTTGACAGATACGCAGTATTTT.

The V call is TRBV3-1 (or the pseudogene TRBV3-2), the J call TRBJ2-7; TRBD1 is a possible D gene (7 bases). In germline, CDR1 is LGHDT, CDR2 YNNKEL (reference sequence). The CDR3 is 16 amino acids. V lost 3 bases, J lost 2 bases, and 17 bases lay in between. Written as DNA, the CDR3 is TGTGCCAGCAGCCAGGACTACCGGGACAGAGCCTACGAGCAGTACTTC. Protein product: CASSQDYRDRAYEQYF.

The rearrangement uses TRBV20-1 and TRBJ1-4; D is possibly TRBD1 (5 bases). The germline gives CDR1 DFQATT, CDR2 SNEGSKA (reference sequence). The ends were cut back, 3 bases at V and 0 bases at J, with 8 bases in the middle. The CDR3 consists of 14 residues. The CDR3 protein is CSASGATTNEKLFF. DNA of the CDR3: TGCAGTGCTAGTGGGGCAACAACTAATGAAAAACTGTTTTTT.

V usage is TRBV7-2 and J usage is TRBJ2-1; a weak D match, TRBD1 (6 bases). The ends were cut back, 5 bases at V and 4 bases at J, with 12 bases in the middle. CDR1 is SGHTA, CDR2 FQGNSA, per germline. CDR3 length equals 14 residues. DNA for the CDR3: TGTGCCAGCAGCCCCCGGGACATTTACAATGAGCAGTTCTTC. Protein product: CASSPRDIYNEQFF.